The 32 T cell receptor beta chains below all came from one sample that was sequenced in a study of shared clonotypes between healthy human individuals. The table came from immunoSEQ multiplex PCR; TCRdb's copy has only in-frame clones and leaves some out. The table records about 1,500,000 clones, over 95% of them present only once. Sequencing was carried out using naive CD4+ T cells sorted from blood. Subset: CD45RA+ positively selected. Every receptor here comes from a man aged 30 to 45 in good health.

The chain has TRBV28 and TRBJ2-7, with D possibly TRBD2 on 5 matching bases. Germline lookup yields CDR1 MDHEN and CDR2 SYDVKM. This CDR3 has 15 residues. V lost 6 bases, J lost 3 bases, and 18 bases lay in between. Here the CDR3 DNA reads TGTGCCAGCAGGACCAGACACCGGGGAGACTACGAGCAGTACTTC. It codes for CASRTRHRGDYEQYF.

The chain employs TRBV28 and TRBJ2-7; D is unresolved. Trimming left V 5 bases short and J 4 bases short, with 12 bases between. The germline gives CDR1 MDHEN, CDR2 SYDVKM. The CDR3 extends over 13 amino acids. The CDR3, as DNA: TGTGCCAGCAGTCCACCTCTCCCATACGAGCAGTACTTC. Translating gives CASSPPLPYEQYF.

The chain employs TRBV6-1 and TRBJ2-3; D is uncertain. The V gene's germline CDR1 is MNHNS and CDR2 SASEGT. The CDR3 loop spans 15 amino acids. V lost 6 bases and J lost 4, with 17 bases in between. CDR3 loop: CASRGRIPAPDTQYF. CDR3 DNA sequence: TGTGCCAGCAGGGGCAGAATTCCCGCACCAGATACGCAGTATTTT.

This chain joins TRBV7-3 and TRBJ2-1; 9 bases fit TRBD2. V dropped 3 bases and J dropped 8; count of bases not matched to a gene: 8. Looked up from germline, CDR1 is SGHTA and CDR2 is FQGTGA. CDR3 length: 15 amino acids. CDR3 coding DNA: TGTGCCAGCAGCTTCATGGCGGGAGGGCCCCATGAGCAGTTCTTC. Translated: CASSFMAGGPHEQFF.

V is TRBV4-1 and J is TRBJ1-3, with 7 bases that match TRBD1. This CDR3 has 18 residues. V shed 6 bases and J 0 bases; nucleotides not matched to a gene: 14. The germline V gene has CDR1 MGHRA and CDR2 YSYEKL. CDR3 bases: TGCGCCAGCAGGCCAAGATCTCCGGGACAGATCTCTGGAAACACCATATATTTT. Translated: CASRPRSPGQISGNTIYF.

The chain has TRBV7-8 and TRBJ2-2; TRBD1 matches 9 bases. The CDR3 loop spans 16 amino acids. The germline CDR1 and CDR2 sequences are SGHVS and FQNEAQ. V was pared by 3 bases and J by 0 bases, with 2 bases of the junction left unmatched. The CDR3 is CASSLGQGTNTGELFF. CDR3 nucleotides: TGTGCCAGCAGCTTGGGACAGGGAACGAACACCGGGGAGCTGTTTTTT.

The CDR3 here is CASTRVYRGLQETQYF. The CDR3 DNA is TGTGCCAGTACGAGGGTTTACAGGGGACTCCAAGAGACCCAGTACTTC. The rearrangement joins TRBV19 to TRBJ2-5, with TRBD1 as a possible D gene (7 bases). Trimming removed 7 bases at V and 1 base at J, with 19 bases between. The CDR3 loop spans 16 amino acids. Germline V CDR1 and CDR2: LNHDA, SQIVND (reference sequence).

The rearrangement joins TRBV7-9 to TRBJ1-4; tentatively, D is TRBD1 (5 bases). The ends were cut back, 3 bases at V and 5 bases at J, with 10 bases in the middle. The CDR3 length is 14 residues. Germline CDR1 and CDR2: SEHNR and FQNEAQ (reference sequence). The CDR3 coding sequence is TGTGCCAGCAGCTTCAGGGAGCCGAATGAAAAACTGTTTTTT. It codes for CASSFREPNEKLFF.

The rearrangement joins TRBV28 to TRBJ2-7; 7 bases fit TRBD1. Germline CDR1 and CDR2: MDHEN and SYDVKM. With V trimmed by 5 bases and J by 6 bases, 10 bases remained unmatched. The CDR3 sequence is 14 residues long. The DNA for the CDR3 is TGTGCCAGCAGTCCACATACCGGGACAGTCGAGCAGTACTTC. Translation gives CASSPHTGTVEQYF.

The J gene is TRBJ1-3, the V gene TRBV4-1; D is unclear. V gave up 1 base and J gave up 4 bases, with 11 bases separating them. CDR3 length: 15 amino acids. Germline CDR1 and CDR2: MGHRA and YSYEKL. The CDR3 DNA is TGCGCCAGCAGCCAAGCTTCTACTTTCGGAAACACCATATATTTT. Its translation: CASSQASTFGNTIYF.

Regarding this clone: Other DNA sequences in this specimen translate into the identical CDR3. The V gene is TRBV20-1, the J gene TRBJ2-3, with a possible D match to TRBD1 (5 bases). The CDR3 totals 11 residues. Trimming left V 5 bases short and J 3 bases short, with 6 bases between. Germline loops: CDR1 DFQATT, CDR2 SNEGSKA (reference sequence). The CDR3 region is CSASGTDTQYF. For the CDR3, the DNA is TGCAGTGCTTCAGGGACAGATACGCAGTATTTT.

Note on this clone: The sample carries other DNA sequences with the same CDR3. The V and J genes are TRBV5-4 and TRBJ2-7; D remains ambiguous. The CDR3 length is 13 residues. Germline V lookup: CDR1 SGHNT, CDR2 YYREEE (reference sequence). V lost 0 bases and J 7 bases, leaving 11 bases between the germline ends. CDR3 loop: CASSLGPSGEQYF. CDR3 coding DNA: TGTGCCAGCAGCTTGGGGCCAAGTGGGGAGCAGTACTTC.

The J gene is TRBJ1-4, the V gene TRBV7-2, with a tentative D call TRBD1 (5 bases). The CDR3 spans 14 residues. Deletions cut 8 bases from V and 8 bases from J, with 18 bases between. Looked up from germline, CDR1 is SGHTA and CDR2 is FQGNSA. Written as DNA, the CDR3 is TGTGCCAGCGGAACGGGACCCTCGGGGGAAAAACTGTTTTTT. This translates into CASGTGPSGEKLFF. Filled out from reference TRBV7-2 and TRBJ1-4, the complete variable domain reads GAGVSQSPSNKVTEKGKDVELRCDPISGHTALYWYRQSLGQGLEFLIYFQGNSAPDKSGLPSDRFSAERTGGSVSTLTIQRTQQEDSAVYLCASGTGPSGEKLFFGSGTQLSVL.

This chain connects TRBV7-3 to TRBJ2-3; D remains ambiguous. The V gene's germline CDR1 is SGHTA and CDR2 FQGTGA. Trimming removed 4 bases from V and 2 bases from J, with 4 bases in between. The CDR3 covers 12 residues. This CDR3 reads CASSSTTDTQYF. The CDR3 region has the DNA TGTGCCAGCAGCTCCACCACAGATACGCAGTATTTT.

The chain has TRBV9 and TRBJ2-5, with D perhaps matching TRBD1 (6 bases). The CDR3 extends over 15 amino acids. V shed 4 bases and J shed 3 bases, with 16 bases lying between them. The germline V gene has CDR1 SGDLS and CDR2 YYNGEE. The CDR3 loop is CASSPQGRQKETQYF. CDR3 coding DNA: TGTGCCAGCAGCCCTCAGGGGAGACAGAAAGAGACCCAGTACTTC.

In the case of this clone: The same CDR3 arises from other DNA sequences in this sample as well. The chain has TRBV5-1 and TRBJ2-1; unclear D gene. Trimming left V 0 bases short and J 3 bases short, with 7 bases between. The CDR3 contains 14 residues. The V gene's germline CDR1 is SGHRS and CDR2 YFSETQ. CDR3 DNA: TGCGCCAGCAGCTTGGATCCAGACTACAATGAGCAGTTCTTC. Its translation is CASSLDPDYNEQFF.

The sample holds a few counts of this clone. This rearrangement joins TRBV10-1 to TRBJ2-1; unclear D gene. The CDR3 consists of 13 residues. V was shortened by 2 bases and J by 12 bases, with 14 bases between the two germline ends. In germline, CDR1 is WNHNN, CDR2 SYGVQD (reference sequence). CDR3 nucleotide sequence: TGCGCCAGCAGTGAGCCGCGAGTGAAGGGGCAGTTCTTC. Protein: CASSEPRVKGQFF.

To note about this clone: The sample holds other DNA sequences that translate to the same CDR3. V gene TRBV2 combines with J gene TRBJ2-2; perhaps TRBD2 as D (5 bases). Trimming stripped 3 bases from V and 5 bases from J, with 10 bases between. This CDR3 is built from 14 residues. Germline assignment: CDR1 SNHLY and CDR2 FYNNEI. CDR3 DNA: TGTGCCAGCAGTGAGGTCGGAGGAACCGGGGAGCTGTTTTTT. Translation: CASSEVGGTGELFF.

The chain combines TRBV6-5 with TRBJ1-1; D not certain. The length of the CDR3 is 14 residues. Between the trimmed V and J ends, which lost 7 bases and 1 base, there was a span of 13 bases. Germline values: CDR1 MNHEY, CDR2 SVGAGI. The CDR3 here is CASTDAVRNTEAFF. Written as DNA, the CDR3 is TGTGCCAGCACCGACGCGGTCCGGAACACTGAAGCTTTCTTT.

The V gene is TRBV5-3, the J gene TRBJ2-5; 8 bases map to TRBD1. TRBV5-3 is an ORF, with its function uncertain. This CDR3 region has 17 residues. Unmatched junction bases numbered 8, after V lost 1 base and J lost 0 bases. The CDR3 loop is CARSLFCTGGYQETQYF. DNA of the CDR3: TGTGCCAGAAGCTTGTTCTGTACAGGGGGGTACCAAGAGACCCAGTACTTC.

CDR3 sequence reads: CASSPLSGGPQHF. In nucleotides, the CDR3 is TGTGCCAGCTCACCATTATCCGGGGGGCCCCAGCATTTT. The chain carries TRBV18 and TRBJ1-5, with D possibly TRBD1 on 5 matching bases. The V end was cut by 2 bases, the J end by 9 bases, with 11 bases between. The CDR3 runs to 13 residues. Germline lookup yields CDR1 KGHSH and CDR2 LQKENI.

The rearrangement joins TRBV18 to TRBJ2-5; either TRBD1 or TRBD2 may supply D (5 bases each). Trimming shortened V by 2 bases and J by 2 bases, and 15 bases separated the two germline ends. In germline, CDR1 is KGHSH, CDR2 LQKENI. This CDR3 has 16 amino acids. The CDR3: CASSPLGETFQETQYF. The CDR3 DNA reads TGTGCCAGCTCACCATTGGGGGAGACATTTCAAGAGACCCAGTACTTC.

This clone was picked up one time. The chain joins TRBV11-2 to TRBJ2-1; perhaps TRBD2 as D (5 bases). V lost 5 bases and J 5 bases, leaving 16 bases between the germline ends. The CDR3 extends over 15 amino acids. Germline V gives CDR1 SGHAT, CDR2 FQNNGV. CDR3 protein: CASSPAGAPNNEQFF. CDR3 nucleotides: TGTGCCAGCAGCCCCGCGGGTGCCCCCAACAATGAGCAGTTCTTC.

The chain has TRBV6-1 and TRBJ2-7; D remains ambiguous. Trimming took 7 bases from V and 2 from J, leaving 18 bases between them. CDR1 is MNHNS, CDR2 SASEGT, per germline. The CDR3 extends over 15 amino acids. The CDR3 DNA follows: TGTGCCAGCAAACCAGCTTGGGTAAGGACCTACGAGCAGTACTTC. Translating gives CASKPAWVRTYEQYF.

The J gene is TRBJ1-2, the V gene TRBV5-4; the match to TRBD1 covers 11 bases. The CDR3 runs 16 residues. Germline V gives CDR1 SGHNT, CDR2 YYREEE (reference sequence). V lost 4 bases to trimming and J lost 6 bases; unmatched junction nucleotides: 11. The CDR3 spells CASSQGQGAYLDGYTF. The DNA for the CDR3 is TGTGCCAGCAGCCAAGGACAGGGGGCTTATCTCGATGGCTACACCTTC.

The chain joins TRBV29-1 to TRBJ2-5, with D possibly TRBD1 on 5 matching bases. The CDR3 runs to 12 residues. In germline, CDR1 is SQVTM, CDR2 ANQGSEA. The V end was cut by 5 bases, the J end by 4 bases, with 11 bases between. Written as DNA, the CDR3 is TGCAGCGTTTGGGCAGGGCGAGAGACCCAGTACTTC. It yields the protein CSVWAGRETQYF.

V gene TRBV18 combines with J gene TRBJ2-7; maybe TRBD2 (5 bases). The germline V and J ends were trimmed by 3 bases and 0 bases, with 12 bases remaining between them. CDR3 size: 15 residues. CDR1 and CDR2 (germline): KGHSH, LQKENI. The CDR3 nucleotides read TGTGCCAGCTCACCGGTGGGAGCTCCCTCCTACGAGCAGTACTTC. Protein product: CASSPVGAPSYEQYF.

The chain is built from TRBV27 and TRBJ2-7; D possibly uses TRBD1 or TRBD2 (5 bases each). The CDR3 extends over 15 amino acids. CDR1 is MNHEY, CDR2 SMNVEV, per germline (reference sequence). Deletions cut 7 bases from V and 3 bases from J, with 19 bases between. CDR3 loop: CASTGPGRPIYEQYF. The CDR3 bases are TGTGCCAGCACCGGGCCGGGACGACCAATCTACGAGCAGTACTTC.

The V gene is TRBV6-6, the J gene TRBJ2-7; perhaps TRBD2 as D (5 bases). CDR1 MNHNY and CDR2 SVGAGI come from the germline V gene (reference sequence). This CDR3 is built from 14 residues. Trimming removed 7 bases from V and 2 bases from J, with 15 bases in between. The chain's CDR3 is CASNSQGSAYEQYF. Written as DNA, the CDR3 is TGTGCCAGCAACAGTCAAGGGAGCGCCTACGAGCAGTACTTC.

The V gene is TRBV28, the J gene TRBJ2-7; possible D gene TRBD2, 5 bases. Trimming stripped 5 bases from V and 4 bases from J, with 18 bases between. Germline-derived CDR1 and CDR2 are MDHEN and SYDVKM. There are 15 residues in the CDR3. As DNA, the CDR3 is TGTGCCAGCAGTCCTTATTCCGGGGTTGCGTACGAGCAGTACTTC. Its translation: CASSPYSGVAYEQYF.

This chain connects TRBV18 to TRBJ2-7, with 8 bases fitting TRBD2. This CDR3 is built from 14 residues. The germline gives CDR1 KGHSH, CDR2 LQKENI. Trimming cost V 4 bases and J 4 bases; bases outside gene matches: 6. CDR3 sequence (DNA): TGTGCCAGCTCACGGACTAGCCCCTCTTACGAGCAGTACTTC. Translating it yields CASSRTSPSYEQYF.

The V call is TRBV15, the J call TRBJ2-1, with 14 bases identical to TRBD2. Per germline, CDR1 LNHNV and CDR2 YYDKDF (reference sequence). The trim removed 3 bases at V and 5 bases at J, leaving 9 bases unmatched. The CDR3 length is 18 residues. As DNA, the CDR3 is TGTGCCACCAGCAGTCCCGGGACTAGCGGGAGTTTCGACAATGAGCAGTTCTTC. It codes for CATSSPGTSGSFDNEQFF.